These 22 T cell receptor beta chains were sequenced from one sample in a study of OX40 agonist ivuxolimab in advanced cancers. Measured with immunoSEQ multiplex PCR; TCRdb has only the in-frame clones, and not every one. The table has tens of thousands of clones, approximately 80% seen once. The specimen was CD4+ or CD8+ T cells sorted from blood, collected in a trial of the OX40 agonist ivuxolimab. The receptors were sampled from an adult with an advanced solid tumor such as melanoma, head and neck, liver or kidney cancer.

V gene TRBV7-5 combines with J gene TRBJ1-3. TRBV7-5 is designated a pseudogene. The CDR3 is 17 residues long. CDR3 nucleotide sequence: TGTGTCAGAAGCTTAGCGGCCGGAGGGTTGATGGGAAACACCATATATTTT. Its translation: CVRSLAAGGLMGNTIYF.

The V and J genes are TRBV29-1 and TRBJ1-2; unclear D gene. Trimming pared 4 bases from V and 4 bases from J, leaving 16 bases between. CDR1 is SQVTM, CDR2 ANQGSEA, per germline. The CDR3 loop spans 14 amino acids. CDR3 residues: CSVGAGRVSYGYTF. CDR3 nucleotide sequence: TGCAGCGTTGGTGCCGGACGTGTTTCCTATGGCTACACCTTC.

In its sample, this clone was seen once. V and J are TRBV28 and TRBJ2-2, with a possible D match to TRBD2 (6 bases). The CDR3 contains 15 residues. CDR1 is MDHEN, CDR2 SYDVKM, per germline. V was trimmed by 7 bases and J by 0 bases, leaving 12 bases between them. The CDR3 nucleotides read TGTGCCAGCACGCCGGGGAGGACGAACACCGGGGAGCTGTTTTTT. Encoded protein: CASTPGRTNTGELFF.

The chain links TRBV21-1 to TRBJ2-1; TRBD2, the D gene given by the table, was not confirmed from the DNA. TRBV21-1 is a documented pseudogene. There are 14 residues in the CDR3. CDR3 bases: TGTGCCAGCAGCACAACGACTTCATACAATGAGCAGTTCTTC. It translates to CASSTTTSYNEQFF.

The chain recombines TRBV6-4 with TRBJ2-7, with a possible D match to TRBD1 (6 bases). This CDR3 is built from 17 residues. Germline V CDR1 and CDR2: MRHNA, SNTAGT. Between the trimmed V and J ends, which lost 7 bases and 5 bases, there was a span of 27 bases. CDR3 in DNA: TGTGCCAGCATAGGACAGCTCGAAGACCCTATACCTAACGAGCAGTACGTC. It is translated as CASIGQLEDPIPNEQYV.

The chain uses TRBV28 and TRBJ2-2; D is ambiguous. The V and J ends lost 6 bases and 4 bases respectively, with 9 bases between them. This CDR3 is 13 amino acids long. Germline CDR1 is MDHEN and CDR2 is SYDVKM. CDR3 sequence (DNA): TGTGCCAGCAGACGGGCGGTCACCGGGGAGCTGTTTTTT. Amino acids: CASRRAVTGELFF. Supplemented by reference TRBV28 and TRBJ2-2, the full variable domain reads DVKVTQSSRYLVKRTGEKVFLECVQDMDHENMFWYRQDPGLGLRLIYFSYDVKMKEKGDIPEGYSVSREKKERFSLILESASTNQTSMYLCASRRAVTGELFFGEGSRLTVL.

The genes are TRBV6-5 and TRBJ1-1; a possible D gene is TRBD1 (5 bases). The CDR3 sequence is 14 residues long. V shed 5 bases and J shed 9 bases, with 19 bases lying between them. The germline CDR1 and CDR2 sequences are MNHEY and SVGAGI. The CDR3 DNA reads TGTGCCAGCAGTAAACCGACAGAAGGTGTAAAAGCTTTCTTT. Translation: CASSKPTEGVKAFF.

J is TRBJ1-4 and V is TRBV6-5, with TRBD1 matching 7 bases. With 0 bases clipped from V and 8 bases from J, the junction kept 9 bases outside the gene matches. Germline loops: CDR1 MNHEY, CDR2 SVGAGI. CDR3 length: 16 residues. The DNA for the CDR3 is TGTGCCAGCAGTTACTCACTAACAGGGGTGAAGGAAAAACTGTTTTTT. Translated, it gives CASSYSLTGVKEKLFF.

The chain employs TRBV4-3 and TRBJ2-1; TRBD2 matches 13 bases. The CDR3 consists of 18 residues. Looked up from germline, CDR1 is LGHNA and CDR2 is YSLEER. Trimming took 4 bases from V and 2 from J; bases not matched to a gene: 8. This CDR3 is CASSLGLAGVVAYNEQFF. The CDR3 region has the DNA TGCGCCAGCAGCCTCGGACTAGCGGGAGTCGTAGCCTACAATGAGCAGTTCTTC.

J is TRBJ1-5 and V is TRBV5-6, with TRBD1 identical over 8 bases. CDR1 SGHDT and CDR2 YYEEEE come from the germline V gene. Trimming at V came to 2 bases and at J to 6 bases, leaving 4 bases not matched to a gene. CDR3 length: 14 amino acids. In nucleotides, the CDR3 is TGTGCCAGCAGCTTTGGACAGGGCAGTCAGCCCCAGCATTTT. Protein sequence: CASSFGQGSQPQHF.

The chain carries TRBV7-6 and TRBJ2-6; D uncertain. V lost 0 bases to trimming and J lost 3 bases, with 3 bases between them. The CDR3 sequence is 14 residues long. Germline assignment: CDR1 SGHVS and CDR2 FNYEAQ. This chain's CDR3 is CASSLAGGANVLTF. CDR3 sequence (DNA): TGTGCCAGCAGCTTAGCTGGTGGGGCCAACGTCCTGACTTTC. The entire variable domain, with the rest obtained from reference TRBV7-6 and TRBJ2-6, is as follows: GAGVSQSPRYKVTKRGQDVALRCDPISGHVSLYWYRQALGQGPEFLTYFNYEAQQDKSGLPNDRFSAERPEGSISTLTIQRTEQRDSAMYRCASSLAGGANVLTFGAGSRLTVL.

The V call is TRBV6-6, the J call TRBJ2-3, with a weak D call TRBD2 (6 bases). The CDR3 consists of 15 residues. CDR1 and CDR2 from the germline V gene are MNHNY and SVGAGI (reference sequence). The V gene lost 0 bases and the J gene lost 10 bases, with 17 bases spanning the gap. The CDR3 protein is CASSYSSVAGGSQYF. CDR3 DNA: TGTGCCAGCAGTTACTCGTCGGTCGCCGGGGGATCGCAGTATTTT.

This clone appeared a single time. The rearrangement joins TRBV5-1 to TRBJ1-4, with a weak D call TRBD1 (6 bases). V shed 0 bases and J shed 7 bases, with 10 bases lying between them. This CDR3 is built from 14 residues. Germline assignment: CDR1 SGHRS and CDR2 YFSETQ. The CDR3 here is CASSLERGSEKLFF. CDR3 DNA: TGCGCCAGCAGCTTGGAAAGGGGGAGTGAAAAACTGTTTTTT.

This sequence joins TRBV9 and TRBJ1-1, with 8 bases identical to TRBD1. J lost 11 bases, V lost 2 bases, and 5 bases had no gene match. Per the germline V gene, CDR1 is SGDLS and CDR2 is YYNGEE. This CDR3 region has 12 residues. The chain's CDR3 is CASSVTTGVAFF. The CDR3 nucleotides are TGTGCCAGCAGCGTTACGACAGGGGTTGCTTTCTTT.

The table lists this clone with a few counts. CDR3 region: CASSLSTGANYGYTF. As DNA, the CDR3 is TGTGCCAGCAGTTTATCTACAGGAGCTAACTATGGCTACACCTTC. V gene TRBV27 combines with J gene TRBJ1-2, with D possibly being TRBD1 (5 bases). V dropped 0 bases and J dropped 0 bases, with 8 bases sitting between them. The CDR3 has 15 residues. CDR1 is MNHEY, CDR2 SMNVEV, per germline (reference sequence).

The CDR3 DNA reads TGTGCCTGGAGTACGAGGACCGGGGAGCTGTTTTTT. Protein: CAWSTRTGELFF. V and J are TRBV30 and TRBJ2-2; D is uncertain. The CDR3 is 12 amino acids. Trimming took 2 bases from V and 5 from J, leaving 6 bases between them. Germline V lookup: CDR1 GTSNPN, CDR2 SVGIG (reference sequence).

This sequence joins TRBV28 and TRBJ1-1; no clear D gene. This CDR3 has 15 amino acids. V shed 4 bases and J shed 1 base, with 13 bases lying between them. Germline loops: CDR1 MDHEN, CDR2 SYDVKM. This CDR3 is CASSSAWGQNTEAFF. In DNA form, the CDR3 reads TGTGCCAGCAGTTCAGCATGGGGTCAGAACACTGAAGCTTTCTTT.

Written as DNA, the CDR3 is TGTGCCTGGAGTGACAGCCTGGGGGGCACTCAGCCCCAGCATTTT. Protein product: CAWSDSLGGTQPQHF. The J gene is TRBJ1-5, the V gene TRBV30; D may be TRBD1 (6 bases). V was clipped by 1 base and J by 6 bases, with 16 bases between them. Germline lookup yields CDR1 GTSNPN and CDR2 SVGIG (reference sequence). CDR3 length equals 15 residues. Variable domain in full (rest from reference TRBV30 and TRBJ1-5): SQTIHQWPATLVQPVGSPLSLECTVEGTSNPNLYWYRQAAGRGLQLLFYSVGIGQISSEVPQNLSASRPQDRQFILSSKKLLLSDSGFYLCAWSDSLGGTQPQHFGDGTRLSIL.

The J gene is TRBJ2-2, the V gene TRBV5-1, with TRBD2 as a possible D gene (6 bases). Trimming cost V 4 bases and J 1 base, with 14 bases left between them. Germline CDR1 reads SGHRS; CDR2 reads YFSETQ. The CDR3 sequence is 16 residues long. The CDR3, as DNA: TGCGCCAGCAGCCAACTAGCTATGCTGAACACCGGGGAGCTGTTTTTT. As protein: CASSQLAMLNTGELFF.

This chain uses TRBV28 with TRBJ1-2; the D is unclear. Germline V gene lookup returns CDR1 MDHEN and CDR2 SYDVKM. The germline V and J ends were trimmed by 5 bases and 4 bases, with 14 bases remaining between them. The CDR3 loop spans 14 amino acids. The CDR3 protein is CASSPPGSSYGYTF. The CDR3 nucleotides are TGTGCCAGCAGTCCACCGGGCAGTAGCTATGGCTACACCTTC.

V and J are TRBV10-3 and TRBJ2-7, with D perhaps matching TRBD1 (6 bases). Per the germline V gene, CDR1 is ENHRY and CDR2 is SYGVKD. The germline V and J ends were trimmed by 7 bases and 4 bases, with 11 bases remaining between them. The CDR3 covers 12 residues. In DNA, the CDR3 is TGTGCCATCAAGGGACAAACTTACGAGCAGTACTTC. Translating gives CAIKGQTYEQYF.

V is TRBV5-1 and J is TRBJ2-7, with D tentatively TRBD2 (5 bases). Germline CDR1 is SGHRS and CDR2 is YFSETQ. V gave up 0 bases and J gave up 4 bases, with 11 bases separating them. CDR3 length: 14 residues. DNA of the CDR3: TGCGCCAGCAGCTTGGGGGGAGCGGATTACGAGCAGTACTTC. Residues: CASSLGGADYEQYF.